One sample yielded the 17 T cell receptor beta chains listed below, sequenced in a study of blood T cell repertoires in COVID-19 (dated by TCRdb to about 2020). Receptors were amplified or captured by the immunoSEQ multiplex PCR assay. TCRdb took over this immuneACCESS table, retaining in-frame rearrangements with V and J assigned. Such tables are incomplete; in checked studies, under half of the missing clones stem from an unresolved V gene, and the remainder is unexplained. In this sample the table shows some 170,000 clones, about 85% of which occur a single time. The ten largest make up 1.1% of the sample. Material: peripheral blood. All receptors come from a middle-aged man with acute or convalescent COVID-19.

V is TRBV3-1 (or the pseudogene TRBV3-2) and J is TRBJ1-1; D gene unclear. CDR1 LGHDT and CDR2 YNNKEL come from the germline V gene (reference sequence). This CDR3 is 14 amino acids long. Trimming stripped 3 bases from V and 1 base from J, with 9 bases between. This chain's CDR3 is CASSQGFSNTEAFF. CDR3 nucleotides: TGTGCCAGCAGCCAGGGCTTTTCGAACACTGAAGCTTTCTTT.

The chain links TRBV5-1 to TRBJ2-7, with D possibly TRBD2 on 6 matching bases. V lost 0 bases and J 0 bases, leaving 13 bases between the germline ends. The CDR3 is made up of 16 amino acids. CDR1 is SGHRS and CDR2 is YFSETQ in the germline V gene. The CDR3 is CASSLVPGVSSYEQYF. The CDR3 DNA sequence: TGCGCCAGCAGCTTGGTTCCGGGGGTGAGCTCCTACGAGCAGTACTTC.

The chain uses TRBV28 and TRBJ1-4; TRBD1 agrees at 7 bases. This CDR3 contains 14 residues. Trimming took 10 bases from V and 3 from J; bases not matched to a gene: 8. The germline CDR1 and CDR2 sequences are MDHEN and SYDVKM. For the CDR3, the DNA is TGTGCCACCAACAGACAGGGTCCTAATGAAAAACTGTTTTTT. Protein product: CATNRQGPNEKLFF.

CDR3 nucleotides: TGTGCCAGTAGTCGGGCGGGGGGCCTCGGGTCAGATACGCAGTATTTT. Protein product: CASSRAGGLGSDTQYF. The chain couples TRBV19 to TRBJ2-3; 8 bases match TRBD2. The length of the CDR3 is 16 residues. V was clipped by 5 bases and J by 4 bases; unmatched bases: 11. Germline loops: CDR1 LNHDA, CDR2 SQIVND (reference sequence).

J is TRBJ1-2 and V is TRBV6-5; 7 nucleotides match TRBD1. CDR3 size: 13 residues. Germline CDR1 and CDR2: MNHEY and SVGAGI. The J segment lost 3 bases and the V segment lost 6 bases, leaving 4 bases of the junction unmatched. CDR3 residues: CASRVTGDYGYTF. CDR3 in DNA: TGTGCCAGCAGAGTAACAGGGGACTATGGCTACACCTTC.

In DNA, the CDR3 is TGCGCCAGTGGGACTCGACCCTCCTCCCCTGAAGCTTTCTTT. Translating it yields CASGTRPSSPEAFF. The chain carries TRBV10-2 and TRBJ1-1; perhaps TRBD1 as D (5 bases). This CDR3 has 14 residues. Germline V lookup: CDR1 WSHSY, CDR2 SAAADI. The V gene lost 9 bases and the J gene lost 6 bases, with 20 bases spanning the gap.

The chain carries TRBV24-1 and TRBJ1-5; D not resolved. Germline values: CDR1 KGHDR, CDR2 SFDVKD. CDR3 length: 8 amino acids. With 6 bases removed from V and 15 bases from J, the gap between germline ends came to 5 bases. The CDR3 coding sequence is TGTGCCACCAGTAAGAGGCATTTT. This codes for CATSKRHF.

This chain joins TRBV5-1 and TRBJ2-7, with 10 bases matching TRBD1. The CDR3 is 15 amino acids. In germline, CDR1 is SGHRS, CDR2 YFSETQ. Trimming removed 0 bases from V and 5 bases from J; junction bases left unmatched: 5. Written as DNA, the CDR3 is TGCGCCAGCAGCTTGGGGGACAGGGGTCACAACGAGCAGTACTTC. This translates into CASSLGDRGHNEQYF.

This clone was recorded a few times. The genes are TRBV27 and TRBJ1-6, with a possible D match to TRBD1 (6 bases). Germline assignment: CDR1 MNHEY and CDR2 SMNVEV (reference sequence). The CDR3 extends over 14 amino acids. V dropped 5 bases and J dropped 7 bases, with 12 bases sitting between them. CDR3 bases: TGTGCCAGCAGTCTAACAGGGAAGAATTCACCCCTCCACTTT. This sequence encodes CASSLTGKNSPLHF.

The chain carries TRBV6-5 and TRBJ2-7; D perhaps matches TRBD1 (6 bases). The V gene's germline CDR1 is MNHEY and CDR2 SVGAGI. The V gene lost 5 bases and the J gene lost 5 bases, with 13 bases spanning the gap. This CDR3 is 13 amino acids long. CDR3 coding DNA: TGTGCCAGCAGTACTACAGGGTCCCACGAGCAGTACTTC. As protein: CASSTTGSHEQYF.

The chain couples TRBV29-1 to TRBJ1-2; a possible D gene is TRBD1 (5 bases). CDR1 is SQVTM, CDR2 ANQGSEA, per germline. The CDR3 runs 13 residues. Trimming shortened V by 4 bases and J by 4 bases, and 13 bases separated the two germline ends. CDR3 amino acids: CSVVGRVTYGYTF. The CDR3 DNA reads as TGCAGCGTTGTGGGCAGGGTGACCTATGGCTACACCTTC.

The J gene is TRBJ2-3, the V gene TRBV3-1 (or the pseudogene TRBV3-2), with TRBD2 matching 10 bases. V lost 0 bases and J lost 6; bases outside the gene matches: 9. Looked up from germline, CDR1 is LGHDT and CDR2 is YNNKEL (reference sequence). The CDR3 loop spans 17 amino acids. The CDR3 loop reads CASSQDLLAGTRDTQYF. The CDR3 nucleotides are TGTGCCAGCAGCCAAGATCTACTAGCGGGGACTAGGGATACGCAGTATTTT.

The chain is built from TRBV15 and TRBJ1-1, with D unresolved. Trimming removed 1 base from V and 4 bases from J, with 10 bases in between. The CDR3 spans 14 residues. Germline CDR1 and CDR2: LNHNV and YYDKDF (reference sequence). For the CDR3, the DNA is TGTGCCACCAGCAGAGGATGGGGAGGCACTGAAGCTTTCTTT. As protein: CATSRGWGGTEAFF.

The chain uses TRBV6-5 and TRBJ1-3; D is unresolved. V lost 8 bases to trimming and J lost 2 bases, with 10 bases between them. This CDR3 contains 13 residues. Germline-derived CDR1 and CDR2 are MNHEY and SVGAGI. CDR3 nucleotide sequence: TGTGCCAGCGTTAGCGGGGCTGGAAACACCATATATTTT. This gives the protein CASVSGAGNTIYF.

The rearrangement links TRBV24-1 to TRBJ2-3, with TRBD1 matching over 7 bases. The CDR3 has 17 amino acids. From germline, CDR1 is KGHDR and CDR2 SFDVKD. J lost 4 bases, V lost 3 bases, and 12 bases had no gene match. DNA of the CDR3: TGTGCCACCAGTGATCCCACCCTGACAGGGATCCCAGATACGCAGTATTTT. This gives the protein CATSDPTLTGIPDTQYF.

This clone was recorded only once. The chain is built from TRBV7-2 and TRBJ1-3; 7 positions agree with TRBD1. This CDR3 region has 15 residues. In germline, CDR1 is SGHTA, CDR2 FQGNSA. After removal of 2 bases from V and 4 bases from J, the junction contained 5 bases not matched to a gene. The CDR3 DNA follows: TGTGCCAGCAGCTTACGAGGACAGGCGGGAAACACCATATATTTT. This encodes CASSLRGQAGNTIYF.

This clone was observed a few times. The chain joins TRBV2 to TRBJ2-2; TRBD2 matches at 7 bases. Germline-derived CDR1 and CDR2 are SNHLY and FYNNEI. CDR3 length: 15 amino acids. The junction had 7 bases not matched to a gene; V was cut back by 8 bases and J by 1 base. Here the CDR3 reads CASRKPGGNTGELFF. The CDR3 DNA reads TGTGCCAGCCGAAAACCGGGGGGGAACACCGGGGAGCTGTTTTTT.